These T cell receptor beta chains were read from a single sample in a study of blood T cells in healthy people across ages. One entry per CDR3 protein results from TCRdb running MiXCR on the 5' RACE reads. The data hold about 1.4 million distinct CDR3 sequences, with roughly 60% observed a single time. Material: blood. The receptors shown here come from a man aged 18 to 35 in good health. The CDR3 runs from the conserved cysteine through the conserved F or W. A D gene is named only where the DNA matches it firmly. Size values are once, few and many counts, or a class for expanded clones, and some rows have none.

CDR3,DNA,size,D,V,J
CASSYHSGRRAEKLFF,TGTGCCAGCAGTTATCACTCAGGGCGACGGGCTGAAAAACTGTTTTTT,-,-,TRBV6-2/TRBV6-3,TRBJ1-4
CASSRLEGSNEQFF,TGTGCCAGCAGCCGCCTGGAGGGATCCAACGAGCAGTTCTTC,-,-,TRBV12-3/TRBV12-4,TRBJ2-1
CSARDLGEDTEAFF,TGCAGTGCTAGAGATCTCGGTGAGGACACTGAAGCTTTCTTT,few,-,TRBV20-1,TRBJ1-1
CASSHQAGGIYEQYF,TGTGCCAGCAGCCACCAAGCGGGAGGGATATACGAGCAGTACTTC,few,TRBD2,TRBV14,TRBJ2-7
CASSLSATGAKNIQYF,TGTGCCAGCAGTTTATCCGCTACCGGGGCCAAAAACATTCAGTACTTC,-,-,TRBV28,TRBJ2-4
CATRTGGRETQYF,TGTGCCACCCGGACAGGGGGCCGTGAGACCCAGTACTTC,-,TRBD1,TRBV6-5,TRBJ2-5
CASSPGTSGDTSTDTQYF,TGTGCCAGCAGTCCCGGGACTAGCGGGGACACTAGCACAGATACGCAGTATTTT,-,TRBD2,TRBV6-2/TRBV6-3,TRBJ2-3
CASSVGDSKNIQYF,TGTGCCAGCAGCGTAGGGGACAGCAAAAACATTCAGTACTTC,few,TRBD1,TRBV9,TRBJ2-4
CASSLSPLELVNTGELFF,TGCGCCAGCAGCTTGTCTCCATTGGAGCTCGTGAACACCGGGGAGCTGTTTTTT,-,-,TRBV5-1,TRBJ2-2
CASSQELAGPDTQYF,TGTGCCAGCAGCCAAGAGTTAGCGGGCCCAGATACGCAGTATTTT,-,TRBD2,TRBV3-1,TRBJ2-3
CASSLSSGAYEQYF,TGTGCCAGCAGCTTAAGTTCGGGAGCCTACGAGCAGTACTTC,many,-,TRBV7-2,TRBJ2-7
CASSQDAGTSGGDEQFF,TGCGCCAGCAGCCAAGACGCCGGGACTAGTGGGGGGGACGAGCAGTTCTTC,-,TRBD2,TRBV4-3,TRBJ2-1
CSALAGSEQFF,TGCAGTGCTTTGGCCGGGAGTGAGCAGTTCTTC,few,-,TRBV20-1,TRBJ2-1
CASSASRQGGGYTF,TGTGCCAGCAGCGCCTCTCGACAGGGAGGAGGCTACACCTTC,-,TRBD1,TRBV9,TRBJ1-2
CASSLTSQTYNEQYF,TGCGCCAGCAGTCTAACTAGCCAAACCTACAATGAGCAGTACTTC,-,-,TRBV10-2,TRBJ2-7
CASSLDEGHPYNEQFF,TGCGCCAGCAGCTTGGATGAGGGACATCCCTACAATGAGCAGTTCTTC,-,-,TRBV5-1,TRBJ2-1
CSAIRDGNTGELFF,TGCAGTGCTATTCGGGACGGAAACACCGGGGAGCTGTTTTTT,-,-,TRBV20-1,TRBJ2-2
CASSLTTGTGTYGYTF,TGTGCCAGCAGCTTAACCACCGGGACAGGAACCTATGGCTACACCTTC,many,TRBD1,TRBV7-2,TRBJ1-2
CASSFLGTSGILEQYF,TGTGCCAGCAGTTTTCTCGGGACTAGCGGCATTCTTGAGCAGTACTTC,-,TRBD2,TRBV27,TRBJ2-7
CSALPRWATQYF,TGCAGTGCTCTCCCCCGGTGGGCTACGCAGTATTTT,few,-,TRBV20-1,TRBJ2-3
CASSVGSNDNEQFF,TGTGCCAGCAGCGTAGGTTCAAACGACAATGAGCAGTTCTTC,-,-,TRBV9,TRBJ2-1
CASSARQESTEAFF,TGTGCCAGCAGTGCCAGACAGGAAAGCACTGAAGCTTTCTTT,few,-,TRBV6-5,TRBJ1-1
CATSDSGGEGHYEQYF,TGTGCCACCAGTGATTCAGGAGGGGAAGGGCACTACGAGCAGTACTTC,-,-,TRBV24-1,TRBJ2-7
CSARKGTSVWEQYF,TGCAGTGCTAGAAAAGGGACTAGCGTTTGGGAGCAGTACTTC,-,TRBD2,TRBV20-1,TRBJ2-4
CASSPLAGAQFF,TGTGCCAGCAGCCCCCTAGCGGGAGCTCAGTTCTTC,-,TRBD2,TRBV14,TRBJ2-1
CAISDRLCEQYF,TGTGCCATCAGTGATAGGCTTTGCGAGCAGTACTTC,once,-,TRBV10-3,TRBJ2-7
CASSQDGGWGANVLTF,TGCGCCAGCAGCCAAGATGGGGGTTGGGGGGCCAACGTCCTGACTTTC,-,-,TRBV4-1,TRBJ2-6
CASSAADSDIQYF,TGTGCCAGCAGCGCAGCGGACTCCGACATTCAGTACTTC,few,-,TRBV7-9,TRBJ2-4
CASSQTLKSFRYF,TGTGCCAGCAGCCAAACCCTAAAGAGTTTCAGGTATTTT,-,-,TRBV3-1,TRBJ2-3
CAIRSSGTPPSTYEQYF,TGTGCCATCAGGAGCTCCGGGACGCCACCGAGTACCTACGAGCAGTACTTC,-,-,TRBV10-3,TRBJ2-7
CASSYPTGEYNLEAFF,TGTGCCAGCAGTTACCCTACAGGGGAGTATAATTTGGAAGCTTTCTTT,-,TRBD1,TRBV6-6,TRBJ1-1
CASSQDVDRGANYGYTF,TGCGCCAGCAGCCAAGATGTGGATAGGGGAGCTAACTATGGCTACACCTTC,-,-,TRBV4-1,TRBJ1-2
CSVTPSGSLGETQYF,TGTAGTGTTACCCCTAGCGGGAGTTTAGGAGAGACCCAGTACTTC,-,TRBD2,TRBV20-1,TRBJ2-5
CASSEGDPNYGYTF,TGTGCCAGCAGTGAGGGAGATCCGAACTATGGCTACACCTTC,few,-,TRBV2,TRBJ1-2
CASRPLPWTSGTLTMDEQYF,TGTGCCAGCAGACCGCTTCCTTGGACTAGCGGAACACTTACTATGGACGAGCAGTACTTC,-,TRBD2,TRBV27,TRBJ2-7
CASSEVGFSTDTQYF,TGTGCCAGCAGTGAAGTCGGATTTAGCACAGATACGCAGTATTTT,-,-,TRBV2,TRBJ2-3
CASRPHPTADTQYF,TGTGCCAGCCGACCCCATCCAACCGCAGATACGCAGTATTTT,-,-,TRBV28,TRBJ2-3
CASSQVRNYGYTF,TGCGCCAGCAGCCAGGTCCGCAACTATGGCTACACCTTC,-,-,TRBV4-1,TRBJ1-2
CSAPLAGSTDTQYF,TGCAGTGCCCCACTAGCGGGGTCAACAGATACGCAGTATTTT,-,TRBD2,TRBV20-1,TRBJ2-3